The 25 T cell receptor beta chains listed next were all sequenced from one sample in a study of beta chain features in type 1 diabetes (dated by TCRdb to between 2017 and 2018). Libraries were made using the immunoSEQ multiplex PCR assay. All of the isolated RNA was reverse transcribed with the High Capacity cDNA Reverse Transcription Kit, so expressed TCRB transcripts were sequenced. TCRdb carries this immuneACCESS record with in-frame sequences only. Its versions omit some clonotypes, under half of them owing to an unresolved V gene in the studies checked, with the rest unexplained. This sample holds over 350,000 clones; around 16% were observed only once. Approximately 0.02% of the sample lies in the top ten. Sequenced sample: naive CD4+ T cells from blood. According to the study, the label for this sample's cell subset or site signals: true naive CD4+ T cells. Receptor source: a woman aged 18-29 years in good health.

The V and J genes are TRBV14 and TRBJ2-1; possibly TRBD1 for D (5 bases). V was trimmed by 1 base and J by 4 bases, leaving 11 bases between them. Germline loops: CDR1 SGHDN, CDR2 FVKESK. The CDR3 contains 15 residues. CDR3 sequence reads: CASSQGQMAYNEQFF. In DNA form, the CDR3 reads TGTGCCAGCAGCCAAGGACAGATGGCTTACAATGAGCAGTTCTTC.

The V gene is TRBV7-2, the J gene TRBJ2-2, with unresolved D. This CDR3 contains 13 residues. Per germline, CDR1 SGHTA and CDR2 FQGNSA. V was trimmed by 1 base and J by 5 bases, leaving 5 bases between them. The CDR3 loop is CASSLVLTGELFF. In DNA, the CDR3 is TGTGCCAGCAGCTTAGTTCTTACCGGGGAGCTGTTTTTT.

CDR3 loop: CASSRRGQWRSYEQYF. The CDR3 DNA reads TGTGCCAGCAGCCGACGAGGACAATGGCGCTCCTACGAGCAGTACTTC. This chain joins TRBV28 and TRBJ2-7, with D perhaps TRBD1 (5 bases). V was cut by 6 bases and J by 0 bases, with 18 bases left in between. The CDR3 has 16 amino acids. Germline-derived CDR1 and CDR2 are MDHEN and SYDVKM.

There are a few counts of this clone. The genes are TRBV10-3 and TRBJ2-6, with D perhaps TRBD1 (5 bases). CDR1 ENHRY and CDR2 SYGVKD come from the germline V gene. This CDR3 contains 15 residues. The V end lost 5 bases, the J end lost 2 bases, and 10 bases lay between the germline ends. The CDR3 reads CAISPMGPGANVLTF. CDR3 coding DNA: TGTGCCATCAGTCCCATGGGGCCTGGGGCCAACGTCCTGACTTTC.

The CDR3 DNA is TGCAGCGCCCCCGCGGGGACCGTTGAGCAGTTCTTC. Its translation is CSAPAGTVEQFF. This chain links TRBV29-1 with TRBJ2-1; a possible D gene is TRBD2 (6 bases). CDR3 length equals 12 residues. In germline, CDR1 is SQVTM, CDR2 ANQGSEA. Trimming removed 7 bases from V and 9 bases from J, with 16 bases in between.

This clone was seen a few times. The chain has TRBV29-1 and TRBJ2-1, with TRBD1 matching over 9 bases. This CDR3 comprises 13 residues. Germline V gives CDR1 SQVTM, CDR2 ANQGSEA. Germline trimming cut 4 bases from V and 8 bases from J; bases unmatched to any gene: 6. CDR3 nucleotide sequence: TGCAGCGTTGTGACAGGGGGACCCCATGAGCAGTTCTTC. Its protein is CSVVTGGPHEQFF.

In this sample, this clone turned up a few times. This chain connects TRBV6-5 to TRBJ2-1; TRBD2 agrees at 10 bases. This CDR3 has 15 amino acids. The ends lost 4 bases at V and 6 bases at J; junction bases unmatched: 6. CDR1 MNHEY and CDR2 SVGAGI come from the germline V gene. DNA of the CDR3: TGTGCCAGCAGTTTCCGGAGGACTAGCGGCAATGAGCAGTTCTTC. Translating gives CASSFRRTSGNEQFF.

The CDR3 spells CASSVGQGDYGYTF. For the CDR3, the DNA is TGTGCCAGCAGCGTGGGACAGGGGGACTATGGCTACACCTTC. This sequence joins TRBV5-4 and TRBJ1-2; TRBD1 matches at 11 bases. Germline V gene sequence: CDR1 SGHNT, CDR2 YYREEE (reference sequence). This CDR3 comprises 14 residues. J gave up 3 bases and V 4 bases, and 2 bases lay outside the gene matches.

Remarks on this clone: The junction does not match germline at one end; this may be a read error. This rearrangement joins TRBV2 to TRBJ2-1; a possible D gene is TRBD2 (6 bases). The CDR3 has 15 amino acids. CDR1 is SNHLY and CDR2 is FYNNEI in the germline V gene. CDR3 amino acids: CASREAEGSYNEQFF. Written as DNA, the CDR3 is TGTGCCAGCAGGGAAGCGGAGGGCTCCTACAATGAGCAGTTCTTC. The whole variable domain, filled in from reference TRBV2 and TRBJ2-1, reads EPEVTQTPSHQVTQMGQEVILRCVPISNHLYFYWYRQILGQKVEFLVSFYNNEISEKSEIFDDQFSVERPDGSNFTLKIRSTKLEDSAMYFCASREAEGSYNEQFFGPGTRLTVL.

The chain carries TRBV27 and TRBJ2-2, with D possibly being TRBD1 (6 bases). Trimming removed 5 bases at V and 6 bases at J, with 13 bases between. The CDR3 is 14 amino acids. The germline gives CDR1 MNHEY, CDR2 SMNVEV (reference sequence). The CDR3 spells CASSNRVGAGELFF. In DNA form, the CDR3 reads TGTGCCAGCAGTAACAGGGTGGGCGCCGGGGAGCTGTTTTTT.

CDR3: CASSLMQNTDTQYF. CDR3 nucleotides: TGTGCCAGCAGCTTAATGCAGAACACAGATACGCAGTATTTT. The chain uses TRBV7-6 and TRBJ2-3; D unresolved. Trimming left V 2 bases short and J 2 bases short, with 8 bases between. Germline assignment: CDR1 SGHVS and CDR2 FNYEAQ. The CDR3 consists of 14 residues.

This clone was detected a few times. The chain uses TRBV15 and TRBJ2-2; TRBD1 is a possible D gene (6 bases). The CDR3 contains 16 residues. Trimming removed 8 bases at V and 0 bases at J, with 16 bases between. From germline, CDR1 is LNHNV and CDR2 YYDKDF (reference sequence). The chain's CDR3 is CATQQGWVPNTGELFF. CDR3 sequence (DNA): TGTGCCACCCAGCAGGGGTGGGTACCGAACACCGGGGAGCTGTTTTTT.

This clone was seen only a few times. The chain has TRBV30 and TRBJ1-5; 8 positions agree with TRBD1. V shed 5 bases, J shed 0 bases, and the junction held 6 bases outside the gene matches. This CDR3 is 15 amino acids long. In germline, CDR1 is GTSNPN, CDR2 SVGIG (reference sequence). CDR3 nucleotides: TGTGCCTGGGGAACAGGGGGGAGTAGCAATCAGCCCCAGCATTTT. Translated, it gives CAWGTGGSSNQPQHF.

The chain has TRBV28 and TRBJ2-3, with 7 nucleotides matching TRBD2. Looked up from germline, CDR1 is MDHEN and CDR2 is SYDVKM. CDR3 size: 14 residues. Trimming cost V 8 bases and J 2 bases; bases outside gene matches: 7. The CDR3 reads CASALAYFTDTQYF. CDR3 coding DNA: TGTGCCAGCGCACTAGCGTACTTCACAGATACGCAGTATTTT. The full variable domain, rest sourced from reference TRBV28 and TRBJ2-3, is DVKVTQSSRYLVKRTGEKVFLECVQDMDHENMFWYRQDPGLGLRLIYFSYDVKMKEKGDIPEGYSVSREKKERFSLILESASTNQTSMYLCASALAYFTDTQYFGPGTRLTVL.

V is TRBV25-1 and J is TRBJ2-5; the D is unclear. This CDR3 has 15 residues. Trimming pared 6 bases from V and 0 bases from J, leaving 14 bases between. The germline V gene has CDR1 MGHDK and CDR2 SYGVNS. Here the CDR3 reads CASRGSNTYQETQYF. CDR3 sequence (DNA): TGTGCCAGCAGGGGCTCAAACACGTACCAAGAGACCCAGTACTTC.

The J gene is TRBJ2-7, the V gene TRBV28; 11 positions agree with TRBD1. The germline V gene encodes CDR1 MDHEN and CDR2 SYDVKM. The CDR3 contains 13 residues. The J segment lost 6 bases and the V segment lost 10 bases, leaving 8 bases of the junction unmatched. In DNA form, the CDR3 reads TGTGCCACCCGGACAGGGGGCCTTTTCGAGCAGTACTTC. Translated, it gives CATRTGGLFEQYF.

This clone was found a few times. The genes are TRBV7-8 and TRBJ2-3; 8 bases map to TRBD1. From germline, CDR1 is SGHVS and CDR2 FQNEAQ. V gave up 5 bases and J gave up 8 bases; unmatched junction bases: 9. CDR3 length: 14 amino acids. CDR3 nucleotides: TGTGCCAGCAGCACCCCGACAGGGGTCGGTACGCAGTATTTT. The encoded protein is CASSTPTGVGTQYF.

J is TRBJ2-1 and V is TRBV19; 8 nucleotides agree with TRBD1. Germline V gene sequence: CDR1 LNHDA, CDR2 SQIVND (reference sequence). The trim removed 2 bases at V and 6 bases at J, leaving 3 bases unmatched. CDR3 length: 14 amino acids. The DNA of the CDR3 is TGTGCCAGTAGTATAAGGACAGGGATCAATGAGCAGTTCTTC. Translating it yields CASSIRTGINEQFF.

This clone has only a few counts. The chain uses TRBV6-5 and TRBJ1-5, with 7 bases aligning to TRBD1. The CDR3 has 13 residues. Germline loops: CDR1 MNHEY, CDR2 SVGAGI. Trimming cost V 4 bases and J 5 bases; bases outside gene matches: 2. Here the CDR3 DNA reads TGTGCCAGCAGTTTCACAGGGGATCAGCCCCAGCATTTT. Translation: CASSFTGDQPQHF.

The chain is built from TRBV7-6 and TRBJ2-5; D possibly corresponds to TRBD2 (5 bases). Germline CDR1 reads SGHVS; CDR2 reads FNYEAQ. The V end was cut by 5 bases, the J end by 5 bases, with 12 bases between. The CDR3 covers 13 residues. CDR3 DNA: TGTGCCAGCAGCCCTGGACTTCTGGAGACCCAGTACTTC. Encoded protein: CASSPGLLETQYF.

This clone showed up just a few times. J is TRBJ2-7 and V is TRBV19, with 7 bases lining up with TRBD2. Germline CDR1 reads LNHDA; CDR2 reads SQIVND (reference sequence). The CDR3 loop spans 14 amino acids. With V trimmed by 5 bases and J by 4 bases, 8 bases remained unmatched. CDR3 region: CASSRPSGDYEQYF. The CDR3 DNA sequence: TGTGCCAGTAGTCGGCCCAGCGGGGATTACGAGCAGTACTTC.

This clone was recorded a few times. This chain connects TRBV7-2 to TRBJ1-1; D not certain. Trimming pared 2 bases from V and 0 bases from J, leaving 10 bases between. This CDR3 region has 15 residues. Germline lookup yields CDR1 SGHTA and CDR2 FQGNSA. The CDR3 bases are TGTGCCAGCAGCTTAACAGTAGATCTGAACACTGAAGCTTTCTTT. Its translation: CASSLTVDLNTEAFF.

The table lists this clone with a count of one. The chain couples TRBV15 to TRBJ2-1, with 12 nucleotides matching TRBD2. Germline V gene lookup returns CDR1 LNHNV and CDR2 YYDKDF (reference sequence). This CDR3 region has 16 residues. With V trimmed by 3 bases and J by 6 bases, 6 bases remained unmatched. Written as DNA, the CDR3 is TGTGCCACCAGCAGTAGCCCGACTAGCGGGGGCAATGAGCAGTTCTTC. Protein: CATSSSPTSGGNEQFF. Based on the CDR3 plus reference TRBV15 and TRBJ2-1, the full variable domain is DAMVIQNPRYQVTQFGKPVTLSCSQTLNHNVMYWYQQKSSQAPKLLFHYYDKDFNNEADTPDNFQSRRPNTSFCFLDIRSPGLGDTAMYLCATSSSPTSGGNEQFFGPGTRLTVL.

This clone was found a few times. The chain recombines TRBV28 with TRBJ1-2; possibly TRBD1 for D (5 bases). The CDR3 has 12 amino acids. Germline CDR1 MDHEN, CDR2 SYDVKM. V was clipped by 8 bases and J by 6 bases, with 13 bases between them. CDR3 bases: TGTGCCAGCGGGGCGATAGAGGATGGCTACACCTTC. This codes for CASGAIEDGYTF.

The chain links TRBV5-4 to TRBJ2-4; D not certain. There are 14 residues in the CDR3. Germline V gene data show CDR1 as SGHNT and CDR2 as YYREEE (reference sequence). Trimming pared 1 base from V and 4 bases from J, leaving 9 bases between. Here the CDR3 reads CASSLPTGKNIQYF. In DNA form, the CDR3 reads TGTGCCAGCAGCTTGCCGACTGGGAAAAACATTCAGTACTTC.